The clone carrying this T cell receptor (beta chain) is medium-sized (0.01 to 0.1%) by share. The data were taken from a study of metastatic and nonmetastatic thyroid tumors. Overall study: Comparative analysis of repertoires was undertaken across blood and tumor or nodule tissue obtained from malignant and benign thyroid patients.

This CDR3 spans 16 amino acids. Germline-derived CDR1 and CDR2 are MGHRA and YSYEKL. Trimming stripped 0 bases from V and 0 bases from J, with 12 bases between. As processed by the authors: A classifier of distant metastasis in papillary thyroid cancer was built from CDR3 differences (across clinicopathological groups). TCRdb called clones again from the PCR reads with MiXCR. TCRdb, not the authors, supplied the V and J calls. This sample has about 14,000 clones, with about 30% found just once. The entire patient cohort was treatment-naive prior to thyroid surgery. This receptor was obtained from a female donor with papillary thyroid cancer or a benign thyroid nodule (not recorded which). Some clones in this sample may be carry-over from other donors' samples. The sequenced sample was tumor tissue. This chain joins TRBV4-1 and TRBJ2-7; D remains unclear. The DNA for the CDR3 is TGCGCCAGCAGCCAAGACTATCCGGGTAGCTCCTACGAGCAGTACTTC. It yields the protein CASSQDYPGSSYEQYF.